This T cell receptor (beta chain) is from a study of T cell responses to AZD1222 COVID-19 vaccine. Study-wide context: Samples with a second dose at about 4 or about 12 weeks were pooled together. Study-wide results and limits: Spike-wide vaccine-associated CD4 TCRs dominated at 160-218 and 743-854. Nearly half of spike-specific TCRs reportedly target variant regions that are unmutated in the B.1.351 and B.1.1.7 variants. Spike-specific TCRs gained breadth and depth after people received two AZD1222 doses.

Germline loops: CDR1 MDHEN, CDR2 SYDVKM. This CDR3 contains 20 residues. V was pared by 2 bases and J by 2 bases, with 15 bases of the junction left unmatched. Concerning this clone itself: The antigen is undetermined.

Method: immunoSEQ multiplex PCR; TCRdb's copy keeps in-frame clones and lacks some. Counted here are about 190,000 clones, roughly 90% occurring once; the ten biggest clones make up approximately 0.97%. The sample consisted of peripheral blood, taken on day 0 of AZD1222 vaccination. The chain has TRBV28 and TRBJ2-7, with 13 bases fitting TRBD2. This TCR came from an adult in good health. Here the CDR3 reads CASSLETTGTSGKSTYEQYF. The CDR3, as DNA: TGTGCCAGCAGTTTAGAAACGACCGGGACTAGCGGGAAGTCTACCTACGAGCAGTACTTC.